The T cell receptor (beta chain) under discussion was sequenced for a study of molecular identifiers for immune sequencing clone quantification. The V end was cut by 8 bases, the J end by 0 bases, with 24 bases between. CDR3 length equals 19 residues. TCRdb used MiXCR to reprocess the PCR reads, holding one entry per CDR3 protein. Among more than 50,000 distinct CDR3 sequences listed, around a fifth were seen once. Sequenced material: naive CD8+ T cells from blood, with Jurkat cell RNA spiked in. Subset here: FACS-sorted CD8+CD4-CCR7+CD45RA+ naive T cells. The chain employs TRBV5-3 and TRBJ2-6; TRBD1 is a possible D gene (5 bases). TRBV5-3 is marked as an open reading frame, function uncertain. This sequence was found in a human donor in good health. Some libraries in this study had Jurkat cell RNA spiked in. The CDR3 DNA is TGTGCCAGTCTCTATCGGAACAGGCCCCTCACCTCTGGGGCCAACGTCCTGACTTTC. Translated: CASLYRNRPLTSGANVLTF.